The 25 T cell receptor beta chains presented below share a single source sample, sequenced in a study of blood T cell repertoires in COVID-19. Sequencing used immunoSEQ multiplex PCR; TCRdb keeps in-frame clones, though not all of them. The sample has 300,000 or so clones; roughly 85% are singletons. The sequenced sample consisted of PBMCs or T cells enriched from blood (not recorded which). All receptors derive from a woman aged 40 to 50 with acute COVID-19.

The V call is TRBV11-3, the J call TRBJ2-1, with TRBD2 matching 11 bases. Germline values: CDR1 SGHNT, CDR2 YENEEA. With V trimmed by 3 bases and J by 5 bases, 3 bases remained unmatched. The CDR3 extends over 15 amino acids. The CDR3 region is CASSFSSGGNNEQFF. The CDR3 bases are TGTGCCAGCAGCTTCTCTAGCGGGGGGAACAATGAGCAGTTCTTC.

The V call is TRBV6-2 or TRBV6-3, the J call TRBJ2-7; 11 bases fit TRBD2. Germline CDR1 is MNHEY and CDR2 is SVGEGT. J was trimmed by 7 bases and V by 4 bases; bases with no gene match: 12. CDR3 size: 16 residues. In DNA form, the CDR3 reads TGTGCCAGCAGTTCCCTACTAGCGGGAGAACTCGAAGAGCAGTACTTC. Protein product: CASSSLLAGELEEQYF.

CDR3 loop: CASTTGLAQYF. In nucleotides, the CDR3 is TGTGCCAGTACCACCGGGTTGGCGCAGTATTTT. The J gene is TRBJ2-3, the V gene TRBV19; D gene uncertain. V was cut by 7 bases and J by 10 bases, with 12 bases left in between. The CDR3 loop spans 11 amino acids. CDR1 is LNHDA, CDR2 SQIVND, per germline (reference sequence).

This chain joins TRBV5-1 and TRBJ2-7, with D possibly TRBD1 on 6 matching bases. The V and J ends lost 1 base and 6 bases respectively, with 20 bases between them. Germline CDR1 SGHRS, CDR2 YFSETQ. CDR3 length: 16 residues. CDR3: CASSLSRQGIRGEQYF. In DNA, the CDR3 is TGCGCCAGCAGCTTGAGCCGGCAGGGGATACGGGGCGAGCAGTACTTC.

The chain recombines TRBV19 with TRBJ2-6; TRBD1 might be the D (6 bases). V lost 3 bases to trimming and J lost 4 bases, with 10 bases between them. Germline values: CDR1 LNHDA, CDR2 SQIVND (reference sequence). The CDR3 is 15 amino acids. The CDR3 sequence: CASSIGGSGANVLTF. The CDR3 region has the DNA TGTGCCAGTAGTATTGGGGGCTCCGGGGCCAACGTCCTGACTTTC.

The V and J genes are TRBV3-1 (or the pseudogene TRBV3-2) and TRBJ1-2; TRBD1 matches 8 bases. The CDR3 loop spans 17 amino acids. V dropped 4 bases and J dropped 4; count of bases not matched to a gene: 14. From germline, CDR1 is LGHDT and CDR2 YNNKEL (reference sequence). The CDR3, as DNA: TGTGCCAGCAGCCCTACATATGGACAGGGCGAGGGCTATGGCTACACCTTC. The encoded protein is CASSPTYGQGEGYGYTF.

The V call is TRBV30, the J call TRBJ1-2, with D tentatively TRBD1 (5 bases). Germline loops: CDR1 GTSNPN, CDR2 SVGIG (reference sequence). Trimming pared 4 bases from V and 6 bases from J, leaving 21 bases between. CDR3 length: 15 amino acids. The CDR3 coding sequence is TGTGCCTGGACCAAAACCTCTCAGGGCTGCCATGGCTACACCTTC. Translated: CAWTKTSQGCHGYTF. The whole variable domain, filled in from reference TRBV30 and TRBJ1-2, reads SQTIHQWPATLVQPVGSPLSLECTVEGTSNPNLYWYRQAAGRGLQLLFYSVGIGQISSEVPQNLSASRPQDRQFILSSKKLLLSDSGFYLCAWTKTSQGCHGYTFGSGTRLTVV.

V usage is TRBV18 and J usage is TRBJ1-3; 10 nucleotides agree with TRBD1. The germline V gene has CDR1 KGHSH and CDR2 LQKENI. This CDR3 has 15 amino acids. V gave up 2 bases and J gave up 4 bases; unmatched junction bases: 2. DNA for the CDR3: TGTGCCAGCTCACCAGGACAGGGGGTCGGAAACACCATATATTTT. This encodes CASSPGQGVGNTIYF. Filled out from reference TRBV18 and TRBJ1-3, the complete variable domain reads NAGVMQNPRHLVRRRGQEARLRCSPMKGHSHVYWYRQLPEEGLKFMVYLQKENIIDESGMPKERFSAEFPKEGPSILRIQQVVRGDSAAYFCASSPGQGVGNTIYFGEGSWLTVV.

The genes are TRBV2 and TRBJ2-1; 8 bases agree with TRBD2. The length of the CDR3 is 13 residues. With 8 bases clipped from V and 9 bases from J, the junction kept 9 bases outside the gene matches. Germline values: CDR1 SNHLY, CDR2 FYNNEI. CDR3 coding DNA: TGTGCCAGCCGAGCGGGAGTCCTAGGTGAGCAGTTCTTC. Its translation is CASRAGVLGEQFF.

The chain joins TRBV6-5 to TRBJ2-7, with 9 bases matching TRBD2. Germline V CDR1 and CDR2: MNHEY, SVGAGI. V shed 6 bases and J 4 bases; nucleotides not matched to a gene: 10. CDR3 length equals 15 residues. CDR3 loop: CASSRTAGGPYEQYF. As DNA, the CDR3 is TGTGCCAGCAGCCGCACGGCGGGGGGGCCGTACGAGCAGTACTTC.

The chain recombines TRBV28 with TRBJ1-4; perhaps TRBD1 as D (5 bases). Germline CDR1 is MDHEN and CDR2 is SYDVKM. V was cut by 1 base and J by 4 bases, with 10 bases left in between. The CDR3 loop spans 15 amino acids. The DNA of the CDR3 is TGTGCCAGCAGTTTATTATCAGGGCTTAATGAAAAACTGTTTTTT. Translation: CASSLLSGLNEKLFF.

The rearrangement uses TRBV27 and TRBJ2-7; 7 nucleotides agree with TRBD2. V was pared by 4 bases and J by 3 bases, with 6 bases of the junction left unmatched. The V gene's germline CDR1 is MNHEY and CDR2 SMNVEV (reference sequence). The CDR3 covers 14 residues. The CDR3 DNA reads TGTGCCAGCAGTTCAGCGGGGCCGAACTACGAGCAGTACTTC. Its protein is CASSSAGPNYEQYF.

V gene TRBV29-1 combines with J gene TRBJ1-1; 10 bases line up with TRBD1. This CDR3 has 13 residues. Trimming took 7 bases from V and 6 from J; bases not matched to a gene: 8. The germline V gene encodes CDR1 SQVTM and CDR2 ANQGSEA. The CDR3 reads CSGDRDRGSEAFF. The CDR3 DNA reads TGCAGCGGTGACCGGGACAGGGGATCTGAAGCTTTCTTT.

V gene TRBV28 combines with J gene TRBJ2-7, with D possibly being TRBD1 (5 bases). Germline V gene data show CDR1 as MDHEN and CDR2 as SYDVKM. Trimming removed 7 bases from V and 2 bases from J, with 15 bases in between. This CDR3 is built from 14 residues. The CDR3 DNA sequence: TGTGCCAGCACCCCTGGTCCAGGGACCTACGAGCAGTACTTC. Its protein product is CASTPGPGTYEQYF.

V gene TRBV10-3 combines with J gene TRBJ2-1; D perhaps matches TRBD1 (5 bases). The CDR3 totals 15 residues. Between the trimmed V and J ends, which lost 0 bases and 2 bases, there was a span of 8 bases. Germline lookup yields CDR1 ENHRY and CDR2 SYGVKD. The CDR3 sequence is CAISESTVTYNEQFF. CDR3 nucleotides: TGTGCCATCAGTGAGTCGACAGTGACCTACAATGAGCAGTTCTTC.

This clone appeared many times. This rearrangement joins TRBV12-3 or TRBV12-4 to TRBJ2-7; TRBD1 might be the D (6 bases). The CDR3 runs to 12 residues. Trimming took 6 bases from V and 5 from J, leaving 11 bases between them. CDR3: CASRATGHEQYF. CDR3 in DNA: TGTGCCAGCAGAGCTACAGGGCACGAGCAGTACTTC.

The chain carries TRBV4-2 and TRBJ2-7; D may be TRBD2 (7 bases). This CDR3 comprises 15 residues. The V gene's germline CDR1 is LGHNA and CDR2 YNFKEQ. Trimming stripped 4 bases from V and 3 bases from J, with 16 bases between. CDR3 protein: CASSPAGGPFYEQYF. The CDR3 DNA reads as TGTGCCAGCAGCCCCGCCGGGGGGCCTTTCTACGAGCAGTACTTC.

J is TRBJ2-1 and V is TRBV28; no reliable D call. Germline loops: CDR1 MDHEN, CDR2 SYDVKM. The V gene lost 1 base and the J gene lost 10 bases, with 11 bases spanning the gap. The CDR3 is made up of 13 amino acids. The CDR3 DNA follows: TGTGCCAGCAGTTTATCCCTGAGTAAGGAGCAGTTCTTC. It encodes CASSLSLSKEQFF.

This chain uses TRBV10-3 with TRBJ2-1; 9 nucleotides align to TRBD1. The V gene's germline CDR1 is ENHRY and CDR2 SYGVKD. The length of the CDR3 is 14 residues. The V and J ends lost 7 bases and 8 bases, in that order; junction bases with no gene match: 9. For the CDR3, the DNA is TGTGCCATCAAAAAGGACAGGGGAACCGATGAGCAGTTCTTC. Its protein is CAIKKDRGTDEQFF.

The chain uses TRBV7-9 and TRBJ2-7; the match to TRBD1 covers 10 bases. The germline V gene has CDR1 SEHNR and CDR2 FQNEAQ (reference sequence). V shed 5 bases and J 3 bases; nucleotides not matched to a gene: 19. The CDR3 covers 19 residues. In nucleotides, the CDR3 is TGTGCCAGCAGCCTAGAAAGGACAGGGGGTGTCGTCCCCGACTACGAGCAGTACTTC. Its protein product is CASSLERTGGVVPDYEQYF.

The rearrangement joins TRBV28 to TRBJ1-2; no reliable D call. Trimming cost V 2 bases and J 6 bases, with 13 bases left between them. The CDR3 consists of 14 residues. Germline V gene lookup returns CDR1 MDHEN and CDR2 SYDVKM. The CDR3 DNA reads as TGTGCCAGCAGTTTAGTCCCGGAGATGGATGGCTACACCTTC. Translated: CASSLVPEMDGYTF.

This chain links TRBV18 with TRBJ1-6, with D perhaps matching TRBD1 (5 bases). The germline gives CDR1 KGHSH, CDR2 LQKENI. Trimming removed 3 bases at V and 7 bases at J, with 13 bases between. The CDR3 contains 15 residues. This CDR3 reads CASSPFAGENSPLHF. The CDR3 coding sequence is TGTGCCAGCTCACCTTTTGCGGGGGAGAATTCACCCCTCCACTTT.

The chain carries TRBV9 and TRBJ2-7; D is perhaps TRBD1 (6 bases). CDR1 SGDLS and CDR2 YYNGEE come from the germline V gene. Trimming took off 4 bases at V and 2 bases at J, with 13 bases between the two ends. The CDR3 is 14 residues long. The CDR3 is CASSQGQDPYEQYF. The CDR3 nucleotides are TGTGCCAGCAGCCAGGGGCAGGACCCCTACGAGCAGTACTTC.

V gene TRBV10-3 combines with J gene TRBJ2-2; 9 bases map to TRBD1. The CDR3 extends over 16 amino acids. Germline V gene lookup returns CDR1 ENHRY and CDR2 SYGVKD. Losses at the gene ends were 9 bases for V and 0 bases for J; bases not matched to a gene: 8. The CDR3 region has the DNA TGTGCCATACGGGACAGGGATTTCTCGAACACCGGGGAGCTGTTTTTT. Its translation: CAIRDRDFSNTGELFF.

This chain connects TRBV29-1 to TRBJ1-1; the D gene is possibly TRBD1 (5 bases). The CDR3 consists of 11 residues. Germline CDR1 and CDR2: SQVTM and ANQGSEA. Deletions cut 1 base from V and 8 bases from J, with 8 bases between. Written as DNA, the CDR3 is TGCAGCGTTGAAGGGGGGGGAGAAGCTTTCTTT. Encoded protein: CSVEGGGEAFF. Looking up the rest from reference TRBV29-1 and TRBJ1-1 gives the full variable domain: SAVISQKPSRDICQRGTSLTIQCQVDSQVTMMFWYRQQPGQSLTLIATANQGSEATYESGFVIDKFPISRPNLTFSTLTVSNMSPEDSSIYLCSVEGGGEAFFGQGTRLTVV.